Listed here is a single TCR beta chain. The data belong to a study of cytomegalovirus exposure and HLA in healthy donors. V shed 6 bases and J 8 bases; nucleotides not matched to a gene: 6. Looked up from germline, CDR1 is MNHEY and CDR2 is SMNVEV (reference sequence). The CDR3 is 12 amino acids. Healthy donors of bone marrow made up the group. It was with 60 Vbeta and 13 Jbeta primers that the PCR ran. Using immunoSEQ multiplex PCR, the repertoire was profiled, and TCRdb retains in-frame clones only, with some absent. The sample lists about 170,000 clones; roughly 79% were seen once. Input material: PBMCs. V gene TRBV27 combines with J gene TRBJ1-2, with TRBD1 identical over 7 bases. This receptor was identified in a woman aged 18-30 years in good health and CMV-seropositive. As DNA, the CDR3 is TGTGCCAGCAGGACAGGGATGGGAGGCTACACCTTC. The encoded protein is CASRTGMGGYTF.